Below are 31 T cell receptor beta chains sequenced from a single sample in a study of blood T cells in healthy people across ages. The second PCR ran about 6 to 12 cycles with a sample-barcoded 5' primer and J-beta primers. TCRdb reprocessed the 5' RACE reads via MiXCR and lists one record per CDR3 protein. Of more than 900,000 distinct CDR3 sequences listed, approximately 26% are singletons. Another study also made use of these data, one on T cells of mothers and their children.

Input material: blood. The receptor source for this set is a girl aged 2 to 10 in good health.

This clonotype was counted ten times or more. The chain carries TRBV5-1 and TRBJ2-5; no firm D call. Trimming took 0 bases from V and 6 from J, leaving 15 bases between them. The CDR3 loop spans 15 amino acids. Germline CDR1 reads SGHRS; CDR2 reads YFSETQ. In nucleotides, the CDR3 is TGCGCCAGCAGCTTGGGGGCGCTCGCCCCGAAGACCCAGTACTTC. It is translated as CASSLGALAPKTQYF.

The chain is built from TRBV24-1 and TRBJ1-1; D is undetermined. CDR3 length equals 17 residues. Germline V gives CDR1 KGHDR, CDR2 SFDVKD. The V end lost 3 bases, the J end lost 4 bases, and 20 bases lay between the germline ends. The CDR3 spells CATSDQDLRTRPTEAFF. The DNA of the CDR3 is TGTGCCACCAGTGATCAAGATCTCCGAACAAGGCCCACTGAAGCTTTCTTT.

This chain links TRBV2 with TRBJ1-4, with D hard to call. The CDR3 length is 12 residues. V shed 8 bases and J shed 8 bases, with 12 bases lying between them. The germline V gene encodes CDR1 SNHLY and CDR2 FYNNEI. This chain's CDR3 is CASSVVEEKLFF. The CDR3 nucleotides are TGTGCCAGCTCGGTAGTTGAGGAAAAACTGTTTTTT.

This clonotype was found once. This CDR3 is CASWDRESEKLFF. CDR3 coding DNA: TGCGCCAGCTGGGACAGGGAGAGTGAAAAACTGTTTTTT. The genes are TRBV4-1 and TRBJ1-4; 9 nucleotides align to TRBD1. With V trimmed by 8 bases and J by 7 bases, 5 bases remained unmatched. The CDR3 loop spans 13 amino acids. The germline CDR1 and CDR2 sequences are MGHRA and YSYEKL.

This clonotype was counted only a few times. V gene TRBV29-1 combines with J gene TRBJ2-1; no definite D call. Per the germline V gene, CDR1 is SQVTM and CDR2 is ANQGSEA. With 8 bases removed from V and 0 bases from J, the gap between germline ends came to 14 bases. The CDR3 is made up of 14 amino acids. The chain's CDR3 is CSSLDTSSYNEQFF. Here the CDR3 DNA reads TGCAGCTCCCTCGACACGAGCTCCTACAATGAGCAGTTCTTC.

The genes are TRBV20-1 and TRBJ2-5, with 8 bases lining up with TRBD1. The J call may be faulty, since TRBJ2-7 better matches the DNA end. CDR3 length: 13 residues. Germline CDR1 reads DFQATT; CDR2 reads SNEGSKA (reference sequence). The CDR3 spells CSASDRVTYEQYF. CDR3 nucleotide sequence: TGCAGTGCTTCGGACAGGGTAACCTACGAGCAGTACTTC.

CDR3: CASSYRSPKLFMMVVPTGELFF. In nucleotides, the CDR3 is TGTGCCAGCAGTTACCGATCCCCAAAACTATTCATGATGGTGGTTCCCACCGGGGAGCTGTTTTTT. This sequence joins TRBV6-2 or TRBV6-3 and TRBJ2-2; D is uncertain. V was trimmed by 2 bases and J by 4 bases, leaving 32 bases between them. The CDR3 contains 22 residues. The germline V gene has CDR1 MNHEY and CDR2 SVGEGT.

The chain joins TRBV7-9 to TRBJ2-3; 7 positions agree with TRBD1. V trimming: 4 bases; J trimming: 2 bases; junction bases outside the gene matches: 9. CDR1 is SEHNR and CDR2 is FQNEAQ in the germline V gene (reference sequence). This CDR3 is 16 amino acids long. The CDR3 region is CASSSMTGFFTDTQYF. In nucleotides, the CDR3 is TGTGCCAGCAGCTCAATGACAGGGTTTTTCACAGATACGCAGTATTTT.

The table lists this clonotype with a few counts. The V and J genes are TRBV20-1 and TRBJ1-1; D gene uncertain. The CDR3 covers 12 residues. V was clipped by 0 bases and J by 0 bases, with 2 bases between them. Germline CDR1 reads DFQATT; CDR2 reads SNEGSKA (reference sequence). Written as DNA, the CDR3 is TGCAGTGCTAGAGAGTTGAACACTGAAGCTTTCTTT. Translated: CSARELNTEAFF.

In regard to this clonotype: One junction end does not reproduce the germline sequence, and a read error may be involved. The chain combines TRBV6-2 or TRBV6-3 with TRBJ2-7, with D possibly matching TRBD2 (5 bases). The CDR3 is made up of 14 amino acids. Germline V gene data show CDR1 as MNHEY and CDR2 as SVGEGT. The CDR3 loop reads CASTFRWSGYEQCF. As DNA, the CDR3 is TGTGCCAGCACCTTTCGTTGGTCGGGGTACGAGCAGTGCTTC.

V and J are TRBV13 and TRBJ1-1; D gene unclear. V was trimmed by 5 bases and J by 2 bases, leaving 24 bases between them. The length of the CDR3 is 18 residues. CDR1 PRHDT and CDR2 FYEKMQ come from the germline V gene (reference sequence). CDR3 bases: TGTGCCAGCAGCCGGATAAAGGACCCCCAGAGACCTAACACTGAAGCTTTCTTT. This encodes CASSRIKDPQRPNTEAFF. Together with reference TRBV13 and TRBJ1-1, the CDR3 gives the full variable domain: AAGVIQSPRHLIKEKRETATLKCYPIPRHDTVYWYQQGPGQDPQFLISFYEKMQSDKGSIPDRFSAQQFSDYHSELNMSSLELGDSALYFCASSRIKDPQRPNTEAFFGQGTRLTVV.

This clonotype was recorded a few times. The V and J genes are TRBV28 and TRBJ2-7, with 7 nucleotides matching TRBD1. V shed 6 bases, J shed 5 bases, and the junction held 7 bases outside the gene matches. CDR3 length: 13 residues. CDR1 and CDR2 from the germline V gene are MDHEN and SYDVKM. The chain's CDR3 is CASRIQGVDEQYF. CDR3 bases: TGTGCCAGCAGAATTCAGGGGGTTGACGAGCAGTACTTC.

The chain couples TRBV10-3 to TRBJ2-1; TRBD1 agrees at 7 bases. Judging by the DNA end, TRBJ2-7 fits better; the J call may be wrong. CDR1 and CDR2 from the germline V gene are ENHRY and SYGVKD. The length of the CDR3 is 15 residues. The CDR3 sequence is CAISDQDRSSYEQYF. The CDR3 DNA is TGTGCCATCAGTGACCAGGACAGGAGCTCCTACGAGCAGTACTTC.

This chain links TRBV28 with TRBJ2-2; 8 bases line up with TRBD1. Germline values: CDR1 MDHEN, CDR2 SYDVKM. V shed 7 bases and J 2 bases; nucleotides not matched to a gene: 3. This CDR3 comprises 14 residues. The CDR3 DNA follows: TGTGCCAGCATACAGGGGGGCAACACCGGGGAGCTGTTTTTT. Protein: CASIQGGNTGELFF.

The CDR3 DNA follows: TGTGCCATCAGTGAGTCGGGGACAGGGCTCCAAGAGACCCAGTACTTC. Protein product: CAISESGTGLQETQYF. The chain is built from TRBV10-3 and TRBJ2-5; 9 nucleotides align to TRBD1. J was trimmed by 1 base and V by 0 bases; bases with no gene match: 3. This CDR3 spans 16 amino acids. Looked up from germline, CDR1 is ENHRY and CDR2 is SYGVKD.

This clonotype was seen a handful of times. The genes are TRBV29-1 and TRBJ2-7; D is unclear. This CDR3 is built from 12 residues. The germline V and J ends were trimmed by 4 bases and 4 bases, with 11 bases remaining between them. Germline V gives CDR1 SQVTM, CDR2 ANQGSEA. CDR3 nucleotide sequence: TGCAGCGTTGCCCCAGGAATGTACGAGCAGTACTTC. It codes for CSVAPGMYEQYF.

The genes are TRBV10-2 and TRBJ1-2; a possible D gene is TRBD1 (5 bases). The CDR3 totals 17 residues. Germline V lookup: CDR1 WSHSY, CDR2 SAAADI. V was pared by 3 bases and J by 5 bases, with 22 bases between. The CDR3 DNA follows: TGCGCCAGCAGTGACCCCACATTGGAGACGGGGGGATATGGCTACACCTTC. As protein: CASSDPTLETGGYGYTF.

The V gene is TRBV6-1, the J gene TRBJ2-5; D remains unclear. The end of the DNA fits TRBJ2-7 better, so the J call may be wrong. The CDR3 runs 13 residues. CDR1 and CDR2 (germline): MNHNS, SASEGT. Here the CDR3 DNA reads TGTGCCAGCGAACTGAGGTGGGGCTACGAGCAGTACTTC. Translation gives CASELRWGYEQYF.

The V and J genes are TRBV6-5 and TRBJ1-2; 7 positions match TRBD1. The CDR3 loop spans 13 amino acids. CDR1 is MNHEY and CDR2 is SVGAGI in the germline V gene. V was pared by 2 bases and J by 5 bases, with 2 bases of the junction left unmatched. CDR3 coding DNA: TGTGCCAGCAGTTACAGGACAGGATATGGCTACACCTTC. This gives the protein CASSYRTGYGYTF.

The V gene is TRBV7-2, the J gene TRBJ2-7; 10 bases map to TRBD1. Germline trimming cut 6 bases from V and 5 bases from J; bases unmatched to any gene: 7. The germline V gene has CDR1 SGHTA and CDR2 FQGNSA. This CDR3 region has 14 residues. DNA for the CDR3: TGTGCCAGCAGATCCGGGACAGGGGTTGACGAGCAGTACTTC. Residues: CASRSGTGVDEQYF.

Here the CDR3 DNA reads TGCAGTGCTACTAGGGGGCTAGCGGGAGGTGTCTCCTACAATGAGCAGTTCTTC. This sequence encodes CSATRGLAGGVSYNEQFF. The chain employs TRBV20-1 and TRBJ2-1, with 11 bases identical to TRBD2. The CDR3 length is 18 residues. Germline lookup yields CDR1 DFQATT and CDR2 SNEGSKA (reference sequence). The V gene end was trimmed by 4 bases and the J gene end by 0 bases; junction bases not matched to a gene: 11.

As to this clonotype: A read error may account for a junction end that differs from germline. The V call is TRBV2, the J call TRBJ2-7; perhaps TRBD2 as D (6 bases). Germline V CDR1 and CDR2: SNHLY, FYNNEI. There are 16 residues in the CDR3. The DNA of the CDR3 is TGTGCCAGCAGTGAAGCGGGACTCGCATCCCCCTACGAGCAGTATTTC. As protein: CASSEAGLASPYEQYF.

This clonotype was detected only a few times. V usage is TRBV29-1 and J usage is TRBJ2-7; unclear D gene. This CDR3 comprises 14 residues. Trimming removed 5 bases at V and 5 bases at J, with 19 bases between. Germline CDR1 reads SQVTM; CDR2 reads ANQGSEA. As DNA, the CDR3 is TGCAGCGTTTTTCACCCTGAAACGATAGACGAGCAGTACTTC. This translates into CSVFHPETIDEQYF.

The chain's CDR3 is CAISALGTEDTQYF. CDR3 nucleotides: TGTGCCATCAGTGCTCTGGGGACGGAAGATACGCAGTATTTT. The V gene is TRBV10-3, the J gene TRBJ2-3; D might be TRBD1 or TRBD2, each matching 5 bases. There are 14 residues in the CDR3. CDR1 is ENHRY, CDR2 SYGVKD, per germline. The V and J ends lost 4 bases and 5 bases respectively, with 13 bases between them.

The V and J genes are TRBV7-9 and TRBJ2-3, with a tentative D call TRBD1 (6 bases). The CDR3 is made up of 13 amino acids. CDR1 SEHNR and CDR2 FQNEAQ come from the germline V gene (reference sequence). The V and J ends lost 10 bases and 2 bases respectively, with 13 bases between them. The CDR3 DNA follows: TGTGCCACCGAGGACAGCCCCACAGATACGCAGTATTTT. This translates into CATEDSPTDTQYF.

The chain joins TRBV3-1 to TRBJ2-5; D might be TRBD1 (5 bases). Germline V gives CDR1 LGHDT, CDR2 YNNKEL (reference sequence). The CDR3 is 16 amino acids. V lost 0 bases to trimming and J lost 1 base, with 12 bases between them. The CDR3 loop reads CASSQDIGASQETQYF. CDR3 in DNA: TGTGCCAGCAGCCAAGATATAGGGGCTTCCCAAGAGACCCAGTACTTC.

In this sample, this clonotype turned up a few times. The J gene is TRBJ1-5, the V gene TRBV7-9; 8 positions match TRBD1. Germline V gives CDR1 SEHNR, CDR2 FQNEAQ (reference sequence). V shed 5 bases, J shed 6 bases, and the junction held 3 bases outside the gene matches. The CDR3 has 13 residues. DNA for the CDR3: TGTGCCAGCAGCCCGACAGGGGTTCAGCCCCAGCATTTT. Translated, it gives CASSPTGVQPQHF.

With regard to this clonotype: Germline is not matched at one junction end, which may reflect a read error. The chain employs TRBV29-1 and TRBJ2-5; no clear D gene. This CDR3 has 12 amino acids. CDR1 SQVTM and CDR2 ANQGSEA come from the germline V gene. CDR3 DNA sequence: TGCAGCGTTGCTGAACAGAAAGAGACCCACTACTTC. The encoded protein is CSVAEQKETHYF.

The J gene is TRBJ2-1, the V gene TRBV6-6; the D gene is possibly TRBD2 (6 bases). Germline V gene lookup returns CDR1 MNHNY and CDR2 SVGAGI (reference sequence). The CDR3 loop spans 16 amino acids. V was cut by 1 base and J by 1 base, with 11 bases left in between. The CDR3 reads CASSYLGRGSYNEQFF. The CDR3 nucleotides are TGTGCCAGCAGTTACTTGGGGCGGGGTTCCTACAATGAGCAGTTCTTC.

The chain couples TRBV6-6 to TRBJ2-2, with unresolved D. This CDR3 region has 16 residues. Trimming removed 8 bases from V and 6 bases from J, with 22 bases in between. Germline V CDR1 and CDR2: MNHNY, SVGAGI (reference sequence). CDR3 sequence reads: CASVRPGQYVSGELFF. DNA of the CDR3: TGTGCCAGCGTTCGCCCGGGCCAATACGTCTCCGGGGAGCTGTTTTTT.

This clonotype was counted between two and nine times. The rearrangement joins TRBV16 to TRBJ2-7; D is unresolved. V was cut by 2 bases and J by 3 bases, with 8 bases left in between. The CDR3 spans 13 residues. CDR1 KGHSY and CDR2 FQNENV come from the germline V gene. CDR3 sequence reads: CASSQTSDYEQYF. The CDR3 DNA reads TGTGCCAGCAGCCAAACATCAGACTACGAGCAGTACTTC.